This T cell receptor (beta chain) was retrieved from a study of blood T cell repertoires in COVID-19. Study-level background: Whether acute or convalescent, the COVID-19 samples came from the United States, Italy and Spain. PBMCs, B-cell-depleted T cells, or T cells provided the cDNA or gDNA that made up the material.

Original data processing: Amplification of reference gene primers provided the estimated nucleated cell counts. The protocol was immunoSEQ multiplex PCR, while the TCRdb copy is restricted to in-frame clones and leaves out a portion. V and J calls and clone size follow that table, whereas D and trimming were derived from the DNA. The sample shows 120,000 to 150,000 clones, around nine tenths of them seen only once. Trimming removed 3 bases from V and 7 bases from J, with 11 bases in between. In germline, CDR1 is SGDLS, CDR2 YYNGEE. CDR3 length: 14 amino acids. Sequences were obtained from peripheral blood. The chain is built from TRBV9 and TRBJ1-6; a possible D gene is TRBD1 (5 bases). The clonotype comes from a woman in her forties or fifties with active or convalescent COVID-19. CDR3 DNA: TGTGCCAGCAGCGCGGGGAGGGGAAATTCACCCCTCCACTTT. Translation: CASSAGRGNSPLHF.